The rows below give T cell receptor beta chains drawn from one sample of a study of response to subunit inactivated influenza vaccine. A single record per CDR3 protein comes from TCRdb applying MiXCR to the RT-PCR reads. The table includes 400,000 to 650,000 distinct CDR3 sequences, 6.5% to 8% detected once. Sample: PBMCs from blood, taken around 25 months after vaccination. The receptor source for this set is a man between 50 and 75 years old who received an inactivated influenza vaccine. CDR3s include the opening cysteine and the closing phenylalanine or tryptophan. Each record gives: J gene, clone size, V gene, D gene, CDR3 DNA, CDR3 protein. A D gene is named only where the DNA matches it firmly. Some rows have no size entry. The others give once, few or many, or a class for an expanded clone.

>TRBJ2-5|many|TRBV5-1|-
TGCGCCAGCAGCTACCAACTAGGCGAGACCCAGTACTTC
CASSYQLGETQYF
>TRBJ2-7|few|TRBV27|-
TGTGCCAGCAGTAAACGACGAGGCTCCTACGAGCAGTACTTC
CASSKRRGSYEQYF
>TRBJ1-5|few|TRBV7-8|TRBD1
TGTGCCAGCAGCTTAGGTTACAGGGGGCCTCGGAATCAGCCCCAGCATTTT
CASSLGYRGPRNQPQHF
>TRBJ2-3|many|TRBV18|-
TGTGCCAGCTCACCATTAGCGAACACAGATACGCAGTATTTT
CASSPLANTDTQYF
>TRBJ2-2|-|TRBV29-1|TRBD2
TGCAGCGTTGAGGCGGGGGGGATGACCGGGGAGCTGTTTTTT
CSVEAGGMTGELFF
>TRBJ1-1|few|TRBV7-9|-
TGTGCCAGCAGCTTAGCGGTGGGCGGGACGAACACTGAAGCTTTCTTT
CASSLAVGGTNTEAFF
>TRBJ1-4|-|TRBV6-6|-
TGTGCCAGCAGTTACGGGGGGGGGAATGAAAAACTGTTTTTT
CASSYGGGNEKLFF
>TRBJ2-5|few|TRBV12-3/TRBV12-4|TRBD2
TGTGCCAGCACCTTGGGGGGGATAGAGACCCAGTACTTC
CASTLGGIETQYF
>TRBJ1-3|many|TRBV7-2|TRBD1
TGTGCCAGCAGCCCAGGGGGGGGCTCTGGAAACACCATATATTTT
CASSPGGGSGNTIYF
>TRBJ2-1|few|TRBV4-3|-
TGCGCCAGCAGCCAAGAATTCCGCTCCCTAGGCAATGAGCAGTTCTTC
CASSQEFRSLGNEQFF
>TRBJ1-5|few|TRBV6-2/TRBV6-3|-
TGTGCCAGCACTACGGGACACTTCAATCAGCCCCAGCATTTT
CASTTGHFNQPQHF
>TRBJ1-2|few|TRBV7-9|TRBD1
TGTGCCAGCAGCCTCGGGACAGCTGGCTACACCTTC
CASSLGTAGYTF
>TRBJ1-2|-|TRBV5-1|TRBD1
TGCGCCAGCAGCCTGGGACAGGGAAGAGAGGGCTACACCTTC
CASSLGQGREGYTF
>TRBJ1-6|few|TRBV20-1|-
TGCAGTGCTAGTTTACTTAGGATCACATACGATTCACCCCTCCACTTT
CSASLLRITYDSPLHF
>TRBJ2-7|many|TRBV28|-
TGTGCCAGCAGTTTGAGTGGGAACCCCTACGAGCAGTACTTC
CASSLSGNPYEQYF
>TRBJ1-1|-|TRBV20-1|-
TGCAGTGCTAGAGCAGGGTTATCGAACACTGAAGCTTTCTTT
CSARAGLSNTEAFF
>TRBJ2-7|-|TRBV27|TRBD1
TGTGCCAGCAGTCGCGACAGGGGGGTATCCTACGAGCAGTACTTC
CASSRDRGVSYEQYF
>TRBJ1-2|once|TRBV24-1|-
TGTGCCACCAGTGATTTAGAATATGGCTACACCTTC
CATSDLEYGYTF
>TRBJ2-7|many|TRBV27|-
TGTGCCAGCGCCCGCCGGCGTGAAAGCTCCTACGAGCAGTACTTC
CASARRRESSYEQYF
>TRBJ1-1|-|TRBV24-1|-
TGTGCCATCTCAGCCGGGACACTAGCTTTCTTT
CAISAGTLAFF
>TRBJ1-1|-|TRBV3-1|TRBD1
TGTGCCAGCAGCCCCCCCGGGACAGGGAGTGGGACTGAAGCTTTCTTT
CASSPPGTGSGTEAFF
>TRBJ2-5|-|TRBV5-1|TRBD2
TGCGCCAGCTGCGGAGCGGGACGCCAGATAGAGACCCAGTACTTC
CASCGAGRQIETQYF
>TRBJ2-7|-|TRBV2|-
TGTGCCAGCAGTGAAGGGGACCAGGGCTACGAGCGGTACTTC
CASSEGDQGYERYF
>TRBJ2-2|many|TRBV28|-
TGTGCCAGCAGAATCAGGGACCGGGAGCTGTTTTTT
CASRIRDRELFF
>TRBJ2-1|many|TRBV12-3/TRBV12-4|TRBD2
TGTGCCAGCAGCCCAGAGGTAGCGGGAGGGCTCAATGAGCAGTTCTTC
CASSPEVAGGLNEQFF
>TRBJ1-1|-|TRBV29-1|TRBD1
TGCAGCGTGACAGGGGGTGGGGGCACTGAAGCTTTCTTT
CSVTGGGGTEAFF
>TRBJ2-1|few|TRBV29-1|TRBD1
TGCAGCGTTGAAGGGGGGACAGCCTTATTGGAGCAGTTCTTC
CSVEGGTALLEQFF
>TRBJ1-2|many|TRBV5-5|-
TGTGCCAGCAGCTTGGCGGCCCTGCGGACAGCGATATTCTATGGCTACACCTTC
CASSLAALRTAIFYGYTF
>TRBJ2-3|-|TRBV30|-
TGTGCCTGGAGGCAGGGCGGAAGCACAGATACGCAGTATTTT
CAWRQGGSTDTQYF
>TRBJ2-5|-|TRBV2|-
TGTGCCAGCAAGATGGTCCCGGACAGCCAAGAGACCCAGTACTTC
CASKMVPDSQETQYF
>TRBJ2-7|-|TRBV10-3|-
TGTGCCATCAGTGATGGGGGGCAGGGGGTTTACGAGCAGTACTTC
CAISDGGQGVYEQYF
>TRBJ2-2|-|TRBV20-1|TRBD2
TGCAGTGCTACCCTAAGCGGGGCCGGGGAGCTGTTTTTT
CSATLSGAGELFF
>TRBJ2-1|-|TRBV10-3|TRBD2
TGTGCCATCAGCCCCGGGACTAGCGGGGGTGGTGAGCAGTTCTTC
CAISPGTSGGGEQFF
>TRBJ2-7|-|TRBV11-1|TRBD2
TGTGCCAGCAGCTTTACAGCGGGGGGGGGGGAGCAGTACTTC
CASSFTAGGGEQYF
>TRBJ2-1|few|TRBV20-1|-
TGCAGTGCTACTCCGGGGAACTCCTACAATGAGCAGTTCTTC
CSATPGNSYNEQFF
>TRBJ1-1|many|TRBV14|-
TGTGCCAGCAGCCTAGGGACGGAAAGAGCTTTCTTT
CASSLGTERAFF
>TRBJ2-1|few|TRBV20-1|TRBD2
TGCAGTGCTAGAGATGGAGGACTAGCGGGCAATGAGCAGTTCTTC
CSARDGGLAGNEQFF
>TRBJ2-3|-|TRBV7-8|-
TGTGCCAGCAGCCGTTGGGTGGCCCCTAGCACAGATACGCAGTATTTT
CASSRWVAPSTDTQYF
>TRBJ2-5|many|TRBV20-1|-
TGCAGTGCTAGAGAAACGGGGACGCGTGACCAGACCCAGTACTTC
CSARETGTRDQTQYF